The clone carrying this T cell receptor beta chain counts as medium-sized by frequency. Production of TCR beta libraries used UMI-labeled 5' RACE as the method. TCRdb reworked the 5' RACE reads into one entry per CDR3 protein, no DNA. The sample has roughly 5,700 distinct CDR3 sequences. CDR1 is SNHLY and CDR2 is FYNNEI in the germline V gene. This CDR3 region has 13 residues. The data originate from a study of human CD8 memory T cell subsets. Magnetic separation of the negative type served to enrich total CD8+ T cells. J is TRBJ1-5 and V is TRBV2. The material sequenced was CD8+ effector memory T cells (TEM) sorted from PBMCs. Sample subset: effector memory CD8 T cells, CCR7- CD45RO+ CD95+. This receptor was taken from a human donor in good health. The CDR3 here is CASSGLDRQPQHF. Full variable domain (missing parts from reference TRBV2 and TRBJ1-5): EPEVTQTPSHQVTQMGQEVILRCVPISNHLYFYWYRQILGQKVEFLVSFYNNEISEKSEIFDDQFSVERPDGSNFTLKIRSTKLEDSAMYFCASSGLDRQPQHFGDGTRLSIL.